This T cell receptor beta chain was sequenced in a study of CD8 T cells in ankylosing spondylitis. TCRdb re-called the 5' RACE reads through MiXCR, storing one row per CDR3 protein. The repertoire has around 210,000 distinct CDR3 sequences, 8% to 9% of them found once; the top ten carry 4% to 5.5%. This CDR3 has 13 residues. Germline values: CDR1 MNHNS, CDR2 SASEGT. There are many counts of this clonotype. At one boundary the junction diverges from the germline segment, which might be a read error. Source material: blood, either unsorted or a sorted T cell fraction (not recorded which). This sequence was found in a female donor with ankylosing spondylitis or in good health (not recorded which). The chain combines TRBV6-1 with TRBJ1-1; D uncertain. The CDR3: CASSQAPNTEAFF. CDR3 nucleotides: TGTGCCAGCAGTCAAGCACCGAACACTGAAGCTTTCTTT.